This T cell receptor (beta chain) was observed in a study of patients and donors after allogeneic stem cell transplantation (TCRdb year 2020). To prepare the library, RT-PCR was applied. The sample was run on a NextSeq 550. TCRdb reworked the public reads: Q25 trimming with fastp, MiXCR clone assembly, productive beta chains retained. Rows merge per CDR3 protein into single entries with the most common DNA and genes. The table for this sample lists 900,000 to 1,000,000 distinct CDR3 sequences; roughly 18% of them were counted only once. The ten top clones hold around 5.5% of the sample. Only a few counts were recorded for this clonotype. The clone's antigen remains unknown. No qualities accompany the bases; no much larger clone lies one base away. From the cysteine up to the phenylalanine, the CDR3 has a length of 15 residues. CDR3 DNA only is kept here, 45 bases in frame from base 1. Trimming removed 3 bases from V and 8 bases from J, leaving 16 bases between the germline ends.

This TCR was sampled from a human donor who was either an allogeneic HSCT recipient or a stem cell or donor lymphocyte infusion donor (not recorded which). It is not recorded whose cells these are; they may come from a transplant donor. Sequenced input: blood, either unsorted or a sorted T cell fraction (not recorded which). The sequence joins TRBV12-3 or TRBV12-4 to TRBJ1-4; the D gene assignment is ambiguous. The DNA is TGTGCCAGCAGTTTTGGCTCTCTCATCGGGGAAAAACTGTTTTTT. Its coded protein is CASSFGSLIGEKLFF.